Below are 10 T cell receptor beta chains sequenced from a single sample in a study of monozygotic twins with inflammatory bowel disease. TCRdb re-called the 5' RACE reads, yielding one record per CDR3 amino acid sequence without DNA. Found here are 170,000 or so distinct CDR3 sequences; the top ten clones hold roughly 7%. Material: blood. The receptor source for this set is a human donor with ulcerative colitis or Crohn's disease, or a healthy co-twin of an affected twin (not recorded which).

The V and J genes are TRBV18 and TRBJ1-4. In germline, CDR1 is KGHSH, CDR2 LQKENI. The CDR3 consists of 16 residues. The CDR3 loop reads CASSPLPAATNEKLFF.

The V and J genes are TRBV3-1 and TRBJ1-3; absent DNA, TCRdb's TRBD1 call cannot be checked. This CDR3 comprises 14 residues. The germline CDR1 and CDR2 sequences are LGHDT and YNNKEL (reference sequence). The CDR3 spells CASSPTGIGNTIYF.

The chain couples TRBV9 to TRBJ2-1; TCRdb lists TRBD2, though no DNA is available to test this call. Germline V gene sequence: CDR1 SGDLS, CDR2 YYNGEE. CDR3 length: 12 residues. Here the CDR3 reads CASSSSGNEQFF.

This chain joins TRBV10-3 and TRBJ1-4; TCRdb lists TRBD1, though no DNA is available to test this call. The CDR3 is 14 amino acids. Germline values: CDR1 ENHRY, CDR2 SYGVKD. CDR3 protein: CAAADLQGSEKLFF.

V and J are TRBV7-2 and TRBJ2-2; TCRdb indicates TRBD1, and absent DNA this call remains unverified. Germline CDR1 SGHTA, CDR2 FQGNSA. This CDR3 has 15 residues. CDR3 sequence: CASSRQGPNTGELFF.

This chain connects TRBV5-1 to TRBJ1-5; no DNA is available, so the TRBD1 call from TCRdb remains unchecked. CDR3 length equals 14 residues. Germline V lookup: CDR1 SGHRS, CDR2 YFSETQ. CDR3 sequence reads: CASSWTASGQPQHF.

The chain employs TRBV5-5 and TRBJ1-5. The CDR3 is 15 residues long. Germline-derived CDR1 and CDR2 are SGHKS and YYEKEE (reference sequence). CDR3 sequence reads: CASSPSGGDNQPQHF.

The J gene is TRBJ1-2, the V gene TRBV5-1. In germline, CDR1 is SGHRS, CDR2 YFSETQ. The CDR3 extends over 13 amino acids. Here the CDR3 reads CASSLEPDYGYTF.

The genes are TRBV20-1 and TRBJ2-7; the D gene TCRdb calls, TRBD2, cannot be checked with no DNA. There are 12 residues in the CDR3. Germline CDR1 DFQATT, CDR2 SNEGSKA (reference sequence). This CDR3 reads CSAGLAGARQYF.

The V call is TRBV7-2, the J call TRBJ2-3; no DNA is available, so the TRBD2 call from TCRdb remains unchecked. This CDR3 has 16 residues. CDR1 is SGHTA, CDR2 FQGNSA, per germline. CDR3 amino acids: CASSFPRPAGVDTQYF.